This TCR beta chain was recorded in a study of beta chain features in type 1 diabetes. Findings and caveats of the study: When cDNA is sequenced, cells with high TCR expression could be over-represented. The naive, central memory and Treg TCRB repertoires of patients appeared to be more similar to one another than those of healthy donors.

The CDR3 runs 14 residues. Trimming cost V 9 bases and J 0 bases, with 12 bases left between them. Germline V gene lookup returns CDR1 LNHDA and CDR2 SQIVND (reference sequence). Reverse transcribing all isolated RNA meant expressed TCRB transcripts were sequenced. Data came from immunoSEQ multiplex PCR; TCRdb stores just in-frame clones and leaves some out. This repertoire shows 810,000 or so clones, 15% to 20% found once; its top ten account for about 0.02%. Worth noting for this clone: Its antigen is undetermined. This sample includes further DNA sequences coding for the same CDR3.

Post-sort purity exceeded 98% for all sorted populations. V is TRBV19 and J is TRBJ1-3; D call uncertain. The sequence derives from a woman younger than 30 in good health. The sequencing input was naive CD4+ T cells from blood. The CDR3 nucleotides are TGTGCCAGCTCACCAGGAAACTCTGGAAACACCATATATTTT. It encodes CASSPGNSGNTIYF.